These 16 T cell receptor beta chains share one sample of origin, sequenced in a study of blood T cell repertoires in COVID-19. Assay used: immunoSEQ multiplex PCR; TCRdb lists only in-frame clones, some missing. The table has 120,000 to 150,000 clones, around 90% seen once. Sequenced material: peripheral blood. The receptors here all came from a human donor in a cohort sampled during active COVID-19.

The chain recombines TRBV5-4 with TRBJ1-6; no clear D. This CDR3 region has 14 residues. V was pared by 2 bases and J by 8 bases, with 11 bases between. Germline CDR1 and CDR2: SGHNT and YYREEE (reference sequence). In DNA form, the CDR3 reads TGTGCCAGCAGCTTAGCCGGGGTGGATTCACCCCTCCACTTT. It translates to CASSLAGVDSPLHF.

The rearrangement uses TRBV18 and TRBJ2-1, with no clear D. Germline assignment: CDR1 KGHSH and CDR2 LQKENI. V lost 1 base to trimming and J lost 8 bases, with 9 bases between them. This CDR3 is 13 amino acids long. DNA for the CDR3: TGTGCCAGCTCACCACGGCTAGTGGATGAGCAGTTCTTC. Translated, it gives CASSPRLVDEQFF.

The chain couples TRBV29-1 to TRBJ1-4; 7 bases are shared with TRBD1. The CDR3 totals 14 residues. CDR1 is SQVTM and CDR2 is ANQGSEA in the germline V gene. Trimming at V came to 5 bases and at J to 6 bases, leaving 9 bases not matched to a gene. In DNA, the CDR3 is TGCAGCGTTTTTACAGGGGCCAGGGATGAAAAACTGTTTTTT. Its translation is CSVFTGARDEKLFF.

The chain joins TRBV5-1 to TRBJ2-5; TRBD2 aligns across 16 bases. J lost 4 bases, V lost 2 bases, and 8 bases had no gene match. The CDR3 is 18 residues long. In germline, CDR1 is SGHRS, CDR2 YFSETQ. CDR3 coding DNA: TGCGCCAGCAGCTTATACGGGACTAGCGGGGGGGCCCCAGAGACCCAGTACTTC. The encoded protein is CASSLYGTSGGAPETQYF.

V is TRBV9 and J is TRBJ1-1; no clear D gene. CDR3 length equals 12 residues. V was cut by 2 bases and J by 2 bases, with 4 bases left in between. The germline gives CDR1 SGDLS, CDR2 YYNGEE. Here the CDR3 reads CASSVRNTEAFF. The CDR3, as DNA: TGTGCCAGCAGCGTCCGTAACACTGAAGCTTTCTTT.

This chain connects TRBV7-8 to TRBJ1-5, with TRBD1 matching 8 bases. The CDR3 has 17 residues. J was trimmed by 2 bases and V by 1 base; bases with no gene match: 7. Germline V gene data show CDR1 as SGHVS and CDR2 as FQNEAQ. As DNA, the CDR3 is TGTGCCAGCAGCTTAGGTTACAGGGGGAGTGGCAATCAGCCCCAGCATTTT. It specifies CASSLGYRGSGNQPQHF. Using reference TRBV7-8 and TRBJ1-5 for the parts outside the CDR3, the full variable domain is GAGVSQSPRYKVAKRGQDVALRCDPISGHVSLFWYQQALGQGPEFLTYFQNEAQLDKSGLPSDRFFAERPEGSVSTLKIQRTQQEDSAVYLCASSLGYRGSGNQPQHFGDGTRLSIL.

The J gene is TRBJ2-7, the V gene TRBV5-1; 8 bases agree with TRBD1. The CDR3 has 14 amino acids. Germline V gene sequence: CDR1 SGHRS, CDR2 YFSETQ. Losses at the gene ends were 4 bases for V and 7 bases for J; bases not matched to a gene: 10. The CDR3 DNA is TGCGCCAGCAGCCCCCAGGGGGCGTCGAGGGAGCAGTACTTC. Translated, it gives CASSPQGASREQYF.

The chain has TRBV7-2 and TRBJ1-6, with 9 bases lining up with TRBD1. The J segment lost 7 bases and the V segment lost 5 bases, leaving 6 bases of the junction unmatched. CDR1 is SGHTA, CDR2 FQGNSA, per germline. This CDR3 has 15 residues. CDR3 nucleotides: TGTGCCAGCAGCGAGTTACAGGGGGCAAATTCACCCCTCCACTTT. Protein: CASSELQGANSPLHF.

The gene calls are TRBV6-5 and TRBJ1-1; 7 bases are shared with TRBD1. The CDR3 loop spans 15 amino acids. The V gene's germline CDR1 is MNHEY and CDR2 SVGAGI. Unmatched junction bases numbered 4, after V lost 2 bases and J lost 1 base. CDR3 residues: CASSYRRQGNTEAFF. The CDR3 DNA reads TGTGCCAGCAGTTACCGTCGACAGGGGAACACTGAAGCTTTCTTT.

The J gene is TRBJ1-1, the V gene TRBV7-9, with TRBD1 as a possible D gene (5 bases). This CDR3 has 13 amino acids. V was cut by 1 base and J by 6 bases, with 9 bases left in between. Germline CDR1 SEHNR, CDR2 FQNEAQ (reference sequence). The CDR3 DNA reads TGTGCCAGCAGCTTAGAGTGGGGCGCTGAAGCTTTCTTT. It is translated as CASSLEWGAEAFF.

The V and J genes are TRBV15 and TRBJ2-7; a possible D gene is TRBD2 (5 bases). CDR1 is LNHNV, CDR2 YYDKDF, per germline (reference sequence). CDR3 length equals 14 residues. The V end was cut by 1 base, the J end by 6 bases, with 13 bases between. DNA of the CDR3: TGTGCCACCAGCAGAGCGGGGTGGAGACCCGAGCAGTACTTC. As protein: CATSRAGWRPEQYF. The full variable domain, completed using reference TRBV15 and TRBJ2-7, is DAMVIQNPRYQVTQFGKPVTLSCSQTLNHNVMYWYQQKSSQAPKLLFHYYDKDFNNEADTPDNFQSRRPNTSFCFLDIRSPGLGDTAMYLCATSRAGWRPEQYFGPGTRLTVT.

This clone was detected once. The chain links TRBV10-3 to TRBJ2-3; unclear D gene. The V and J ends lost 8 bases and 6 bases respectively, with 9 bases between them. The CDR3 has 11 amino acids. Germline CDR1 reads ENHRY; CDR2 reads SYGVKD. The CDR3 sequence is CAIGPTDTQYF. In DNA, the CDR3 is TGTGCCATCGGGCCAACGGATACGCAGTATTTT.

This chain uses TRBV6-5 with TRBJ1-1; 7 bases are shared with TRBD1. CDR1 is MNHEY and CDR2 is SVGAGI in the germline V gene. The CDR3 is 12 amino acids. J was trimmed by 5 bases and V by 7 bases; bases with no gene match: 4. DNA for the CDR3: TGTGCCAGCAATCACAGGGGAACTGAAGCTTTCTTT. It translates to CASNHRGTEAFF.

The chain employs TRBV6-5 and TRBJ1-2, with TRBD1 as a possible D gene (5 bases). V dropped 8 bases and J dropped 6 bases, with 22 bases sitting between them. CDR3 length: 15 residues. Germline V gene data show CDR1 as MNHEY and CDR2 as SVGAGI. The CDR3 DNA reads as TGTGCCAGCGGCCATGGAGGGGCGATCTCCAATGGCTACACCTTC. It specifies CASGHGGAISNGYTF.

This chain joins TRBV9 and TRBJ1-2; 7 bases map to TRBD1. V was pared by 0 bases and J by 5 bases, with 4 bases of the junction left unmatched. CDR1 and CDR2 from the germline V gene are SGDLS and YYNGEE. CDR3 length equals 14 residues. CDR3 DNA: TGTGCCAGCAGCGTAGAGGCAGGGGGGTATGGCTACACCTTC. Its translation is CASSVEAGGYGYTF.

The chain is built from TRBV6-6 and TRBJ2-3, with 8 bases identical to TRBD2. The V gene's germline CDR1 is MNHNY and CDR2 SVGAGI (reference sequence). The CDR3 runs to 14 residues. Trimming took 6 bases from V and 9 from J; bases not matched to a gene: 11. The CDR3 protein is CASSSSGGPYTQYF. CDR3 DNA: TGTGCCAGCAGCTCGAGCGGGGGTCCATACACGCAGTATTTT.